A selection of T cell receptor beta chains follows, all from one sample in a study of CD8 T cells in ankylosing spondylitis. TCRdb re-analysed the 5' RACE reads in MiXCR, keeping a single row per CDR3 protein. The profile covers about 400,000 distinct CDR3 sequences, with roughly 20% appearing a single time and approximately 14% taken by the ten largest. Specimen: blood, either unsorted or a sorted T cell fraction (not recorded which). Receptors were obtained from a male donor with ankylosing spondylitis or in good health (not recorded which). Both conserved end residues are part of each CDR3. The D gene is left open where the match is weak. A row's size may be missing; if present it is once, few, many or a size class.

cdr3_length | j_call | clone_size | v_call | d_call | cdr3_nt | cdr3_aa
15 | TRBJ2-1 | NA | TRBV6-1 | TRBD2 | TGTGCCAGCAGTGGGCTAGCGGGGGGCCCCAATGAGCAGTTCTTC | CASSGLAGGPNEQFF
17 | TRBJ2-3 | few | TRBV5-6 | NA | TGTGCCAGCAGCTTGGGGTCTCTGGGGCCCCGCGCAGATACGCAGTATTTT | CASSLGSLGPRADTQYF
13 | TRBJ2-5 | NA | TRBV14 | NA | TGTGCCAGCAGCCAAGAGCCCGGGGAGACCCAGTACTTC | CASSQEPGETQYF
13 | TRBJ2-7 | once | TRBV7-9 | TRBD2 | TGTGCCAGCAGCCCCGGGGGGGGTCAAGAGCAGTACTTC | CASSPGGGQEQYF
12 | TRBJ2-2 | many | TRBV12-3/TRBV12-4 | NA | TGTGCCAGCTACCCAGGGGCCGGGGAGCTGTTTTTT | CASYPGAGELFF
15 | TRBJ2-7 | few | TRBV20-1 | TRBD1 | TGCAGTGCTGCCCGGACAGGGGGGCCTAGGTACGAGCAGTACTTC | CSAARTGGPRYEQYF
15 | TRBJ2-3 | NA | TRBV12-3/TRBV12-4 | TRBD2 | TGTGCCAGCGAAGAAGGACTAGCGGTTGGCGATACGCAGTATTTT | CASEEGLAVGDTQYF
20 | TRBJ2-4 | few | TRBV28 | NA | TGTGCCAGCAGTTTATCCCCCTTTTTGGCTGAGTCAATAGCCAAAAACATTCAGTACTTC | CASSLSPFLAESIAKNIQYF
12 | TRBJ2-2 | few | TRBV12-3/TRBV12-4 | NA | TGTGCCAGCCAAAGAACGACCGGGGAGCTGTTTTTT | CASQRTTGELFF
15 | TRBJ2-5 | NA | TRBV28 | NA | TGTGCCAGCAGCCTTTACGGTCAGGGCGTGGAGACCCAGTACTTC | CASSLYGQGVETQYF
15 | TRBJ2-5 | NA | TRBV4-1 | TRBD1 | TGCGCCAGCAGCCCCCGACAGGGGTACCAAGAGACCCAGTACTTC | CASSPRQGYQETQYF
14 | TRBJ2-7 | NA | TRBV28 | TRBD2 | TGTGCCAGCAGTTTAGCCCTGCGGGGGGACGAGCAGTACTTC | CASSLALRGDEQYF
16 | TRBJ2-1 | few | TRBV4-1 | TRBD1 | TGCGCCAGCAGCCCATCTGGACAGGGGGCGTACAATGAGCAGTTCTTC | CASSPSGQGAYNEQFF
15 | TRBJ2-7 | NA | TRBV12-3/TRBV12-4 | TRBD1 | TGTGCCAGCAGCGACCTGGGACAGGCCCCCTACGAGCAGTACTTC | CASSDLGQAPYEQYF
13 | TRBJ1-2 | few | TRBV6-5 | NA | TGTGCCAGCAGTTACTACATGGGCTATGGCTACACCTTC | CASSYYMGYGYTF
14 | TRBJ1-1 | NA | TRBV27 | NA | TGTGCCAGCAGTCAACTCAGGGGTTACACTGAAGCTTTCTTT | CASSQLRGYTEAFF
16 | TRBJ2-3 | few | TRBV9 | TRBD2 | TGTGCCAGCAGCGACCCGACTAGCGGGAGCACAGATACGCAGTATTTT | CASSDPTSGSTDTQYF
14 | TRBJ2-1 | few | TRBV5-1 | NA | TGCGCCAGCAGCTTGGTGGCAGACTACAATGAGCAGTTCTTC | CASSLVADYNEQFF
14 | TRBJ1-6 | NA | TRBV5-1 | NA | TGCGCCAGCAGCTTGGGTGTAAGGGGCTCACCCCTCCACTTT | CASSLGVRGSPLHF
13 | TRBJ2-1 | few | TRBV2 | TRBD2 | TGTGCCAGCAGTGAAGTAAGGGAGGGTGAGCAGTTCTTC | CASSEVREGEQFF
13 | TRBJ2-7 | few | TRBV12-3/TRBV12-4 | NA | TGTGCCAGCACCGGGGGACAGTCCTACGAGCAGTACTTC | CASTGGQSYEQYF
15 | TRBJ2-3 | NA | TRBV7-9 | NA | TGTGCCAGCAGCCGAGCAGCCCCAGGGACAGATACGCAGTATTTT | CASSRAAPGTDTQYF
14 | TRBJ1-1 | NA | TRBV14 | NA | TGTGCCAGCAGCCAAGGGATGAGGGACACTGAAGCTTTCTTT | CASSQGMRDTEAFF